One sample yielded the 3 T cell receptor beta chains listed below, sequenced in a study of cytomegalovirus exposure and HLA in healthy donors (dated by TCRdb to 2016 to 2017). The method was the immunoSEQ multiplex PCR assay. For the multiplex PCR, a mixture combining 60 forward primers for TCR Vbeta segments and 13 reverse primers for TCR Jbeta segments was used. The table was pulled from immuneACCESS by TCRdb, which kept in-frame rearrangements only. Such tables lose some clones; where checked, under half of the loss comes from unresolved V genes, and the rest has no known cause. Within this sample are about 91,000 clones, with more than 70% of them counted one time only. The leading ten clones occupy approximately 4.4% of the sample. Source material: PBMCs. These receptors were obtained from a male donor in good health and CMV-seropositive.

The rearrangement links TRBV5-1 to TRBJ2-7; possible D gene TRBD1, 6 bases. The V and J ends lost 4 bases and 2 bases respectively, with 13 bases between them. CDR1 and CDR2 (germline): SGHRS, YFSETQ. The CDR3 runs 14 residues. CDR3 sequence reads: CASSPGQQTYEQYF. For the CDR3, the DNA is TGCGCCAGCAGCCCGGGACAACAGACCTACGAGCAGTACTTC.

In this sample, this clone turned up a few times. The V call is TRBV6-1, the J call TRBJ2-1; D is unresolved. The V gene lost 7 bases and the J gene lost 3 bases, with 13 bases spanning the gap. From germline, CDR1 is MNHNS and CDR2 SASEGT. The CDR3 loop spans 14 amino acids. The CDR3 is CASNSAGYYNEQFF. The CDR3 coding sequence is TGTGCCAGCAATTCGGCCGGGTACTACAATGAGCAGTTCTTC.

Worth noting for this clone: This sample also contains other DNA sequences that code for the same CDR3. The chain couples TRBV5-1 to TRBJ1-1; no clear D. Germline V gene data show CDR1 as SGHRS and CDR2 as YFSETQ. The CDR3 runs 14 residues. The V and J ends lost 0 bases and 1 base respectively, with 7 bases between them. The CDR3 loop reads CASSLATGNTEAFF. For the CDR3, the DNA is TGCGCCAGCAGCTTGGCGACGGGGAACACTGAAGCTTTCTTT.